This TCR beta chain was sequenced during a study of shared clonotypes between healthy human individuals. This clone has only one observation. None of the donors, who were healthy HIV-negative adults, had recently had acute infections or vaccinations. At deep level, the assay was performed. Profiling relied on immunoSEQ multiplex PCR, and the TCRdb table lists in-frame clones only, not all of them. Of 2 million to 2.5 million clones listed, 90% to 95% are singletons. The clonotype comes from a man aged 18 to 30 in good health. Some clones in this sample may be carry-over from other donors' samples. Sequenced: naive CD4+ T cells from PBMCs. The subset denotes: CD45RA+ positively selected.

This chain's CDR3 is CASSQDGQGFNQPQHF. The CDR3 nucleotides are TGTGCCAGCAGCCAAGACGGGCAGGGCTTCAATCAGCCCCAGCATTTT. This chain connects TRBV4-2 to TRBJ1-5; TRBD1 is a possible D gene (5 bases). The CDR3 length is 16 residues. CDR1 is LGHNA and CDR2 is YNFKEQ in the germline V gene. The ends were cut back, 0 bases at V and 3 bases at J, with 12 bases in the middle.